This TCR beta chain was identified in a study of T cells in Graves' hyperthyroidism and ophthalmopathy. Study-level information: Peripheral blood sampling occurred at initial diagnosis, before any treatment.

Source material for PBMCs was over 8 ml fresh peripheral blood. RNA transcripts served as the template for amplifying TCR beta CDR3 regions. The HTBI set primed first-round TCR CDR3 RT-PCR. Each CDR3 protein gets one entry after TCRdb re-called the multiplex PCR reads with MiXCR. The data contain approximately 610,000 distinct CDR3 sequences, 16% of them singletons. The V end was cut by 6 bases, the J end by 4 bases, with 17 bases between. The CDR3 covers 14 residues. Germline lookup yields CDR1 DFQATT and CDR2 SNEGSKA (reference sequence). This clonotype has ten or more counts. The sequence was obtained from a woman aged 18-29 years with Graves' hyperthyroidism. Sample: blood. V and J are TRBV20-1 and TRBJ2-3; D is uncertain. The CDR3 loop reads CSASARRRADTQYF. CDR3 in DNA: TGCAGTGCATCGGCGCGACGCCGGGCAGATACGCAGTATTTT.